This is a list of T cell receptor beta chains from one sample in a study of cytomegalovirus exposure and HLA in healthy donors. Sequencing used immunoSEQ multiplex PCR; TCRdb keeps in-frame clones, though not all of them. The sample includes more than 45,000 clones, roughly 80% of them seen just once. Sequencing was carried out using PBMCs. Receptor source: a man between 25 and 39 years old in good health and CMV-seronegative. Each CDR3 is given with its conserved first and last residue. D genes are given only for firm matches. The size field is filled for only some rows; it gives once, few, many or a size class.

j_gene,v_gene,abundance,d_gene,len,CDR3nt,CDR3aa
TRBJ1-1,TRBV30,.,.,15,TGTGCCTGGAGCCTCGCCCAGACAGGAGGTGCTGAAGCTTTCTTT,CAWSLAQTGGAEAFF
TRBJ2-3,TRBV7-9,.,.,14,TGTGCCAGCAGCTTGAGCGGAAGCACAGATACGCAGTATTTT,CASSLSGSTDTQYF
TRBJ1-1,TRBV5-1,.,TRBD1,12,TGCGCCAGCAGCTCCCGGGACAGCGAAGCTTTCTTT,CASSSRDSEAFF
TRBJ2-1,TRBV6-6,.,TRBD1,15,TGTGCCAGCAGAGAAACGGGACAGACGGCCAATGAGCAGTTCTTC,CASRETGQTANEQFF
TRBJ1-2,TRBV5-6,.,.,13,TGTGCCAGCAGTCCCGCGGGGAGTAATGGCTACACCTTC,CASSPAGSNGYTF
TRBJ2-3,TRBV5-1,.,TRBD1,18,TGCGCCAGCAGCTTGGCGAGGTACGGCGACAGGGCAACAGATACGCAGTATTTT,CASSLARYGDRATDTQYF
TRBJ2-7,TRBV19,.,.,13,TGTGCCAGTAGGTACTCTTCCTCCTACGAGCAGTACTTC,CASRYSSSYEQYF
TRBJ2-7,TRBV6-5,once,.,14,TGTGCCAGCAGTTACTCGGTCGGGGCCTACGAGCAGTACTTC,CASSYSVGAYEQYF
TRBJ2-7,TRBV5-1,.,TRBD2,15,TGCGCCAGCAGCTCCAGCGGGGCGAACCCCTACGAGCAGTACTTC,CASSSSGANPYEQYF
TRBJ1-1,TRBV27,.,.,14,TGTGCCAGCAGTTTACGATACATGAACACTGAAGCTTTCTTT,CASSLRYMNTEAFF
TRBJ1-2,TRBV30,.,TRBD1,12,TGTGCCTGTTATACAGGGGGTAGTGGCTACACCTTC,CACYTGGSGYTF
TRBJ2-7,TRBV27,.,TRBD2,14,TGTGCCAGCAGTTTGGTGCGGGGGGCCTTCGAGCAGTACTTC,CASSLVRGAFEQYF
TRBJ1-2,TRBV28,.,.,17,TGTGCCAGCAGCCAATTGGGCTCGGGGTCTTCGGAGTATGGCTACACCTTC,CASSQLGSGSSEYGYTF
TRBJ1-4,TRBV10-2,.,.,14,TGCGCCAGCAGTGAGTCAGAGGCTAATGAAAAACTGTTTTTT,CASSESEANEKLFF
TRBJ2-3,TRBV4-3,.,.,16,TGCGCCAGCAGCCAAGATAGGGGCGGGGGCACAGATACGCAGTATTTT,CASSQDRGGGTDTQYF
TRBJ1-1,TRBV19,.,.,13,TGTGCCAGTAGTAGAGGCGGCCGGGGGGGAGCTTTCTTT,CASSRGGRGGAFF
TRBJ2-1,TRBV30,.,TRBD1,15,TGTGCCTGGAGTGTACTCCGGACAGGTATCAATGAGCAGTTCTTC,CAWSVLRTGINEQFF
TRBJ2-6,TRBV5-6,.,.,15,TGTGCCAGCAGCCCTCGGAGAGGTGGGGCCAACGTCCTGACTTTC,CASSPRRGGANVLTF
TRBJ1-1,TRBV10-1,.,.,15,TGCGCCAGCAGCCAAACCACTGACAGCAACACTGAAGCTTTCTTT,CASSQTTDSNTEAFF
TRBJ2-2,TRBV13,.,TRBD2,17,TGTGCCAGCAGCTTGGGACTAGCGGGAGGGTACACCGGGGAGCTGTTTTTT,CASSLGLAGGYTGELFF
TRBJ1-4,TRBV7-9,few,.,13,TGTGCCAGCAGCCTCCGGGGAGGGGAAAAACTGTTTTTT,CASSLRGGEKLFF
TRBJ1-1,TRBV7-8,.,.,14,TGTGCCAGCAGCTTAGAGTCAGGGAGGACTGAAGCTTTCTTT,CASSLESGRTEAFF
TRBJ1-5,TRBV7-9,.,.,15,TGTGCCAGCAGCTCGTCGGGACAAAAAAATCAGCCCCAGCATTTT,CASSSSGQKNQPQHF
TRBJ2-6,TRBV19,few,.,16,TGTGCCAGTAGTATCTCCCCTCGCTCTGGGGCCAACGTCCTGACTTTC,CASSISPRSGANVLTF
TRBJ1-1,TRBV5-1,.,.,13,TGCGCCAGCAGCTCGACAGGGAACACTGAAGCTTTCTTT,CASSSTGNTEAFF
TRBJ2-6,TRBV11-3,.,.,18,TGTGCCAGCAGCCCCCCGGGGGGCCTCGCCTCTGGGGCCAACGTCCTGACTTTC,CASSPPGGLASGANVLTF
TRBJ1-6,TRBV27,.,.,13,TGTGCCAGCAGTCCAGACTATAATTCACCCCTCCACTTT,CASSPDYNSPLHF
TRBJ1-2,TRBV19,.,TRBD1,14,TGTGCCAGTAGTATCGGACAGGGCCTTTATGGCTACACCTTC,CASSIGQGLYGYTF
TRBJ2-1,TRBV7-9,.,TRBD2,14,TGTGCCAGCAGCCTCCGGGGGACTAGCGATGAGCAGTTCTTC,CASSLRGTSDEQFF
TRBJ1-2,TRBV20-1,.,.,11,TGCAGTGCTAGGACAGGATATGGCTACACCTTC,CSARTGYGYTF
TRBJ2-5,TRBV7-2,.,.,13,TGTGCCAGCAGCTTAGCGCGCGGAGAGACCCAGTACTTC,CASSLARGETQYF
TRBJ2-7,TRBV6-1,.,.,15,TGTGCCAGCAGGGCTAACCTAGCGAGATCCTACGAGCAGTACTTC,CASRANLARSYEQYF
TRBJ2-1,TRBV7-9,.,TRBD2,15,TGTGCCAGCACCGCCCCGACTAGCGGGAGGGGTGAGCAGTTCTTC,CASTAPTSGRGEQFF
TRBJ2-1,TRBV29-1,.,.,12,TGCAGCGTTGTAGGGACAAGGGATGAGCAGTTCTTC,CSVVGTRDEQFF
TRBJ1-5,TRBV30,once,TRBD1,15,TGTGCCTGGAGTGTACGTGGAGGGGGCAGGCAGACCCAGCATTTT,CAWSVRGGGRQTQHF
TRBJ1-2,TRBV11-2,.,TRBD1,13,TGTGCCAGCAGCCCACAGGGGAGGTATGGCTACACCTTC,CASSPQGRYGYTF
TRBJ1-6,TRBV14,.,.,15,TGTGCCAGCAGCCAAGAAAGGACAGCTAATTCGCCCCTCCACTTT,CASSQERTANSPLHF
TRBJ1-1,TRBV11-3,.,.,15,TGTGCCAGCAGCTTACTCGAATCGGGGAACACTGAAGCTTTCTTT,CASSLLESGNTEAFF
TRBJ1-5,TRBV4-1,.,TRBD1,16,TGCGTCAGCAGCCAGCCATCGACAGGGGGTTATCAGCCCCAGCATTTT,CVSSQPSTGGYQPQHF
TRBJ2-7,TRBV18,.,.,12,TGTGCCAGCTCACTTAGCTCCTACGAGCAGTACTTC,CASSLSSYEQYF
TRBJ2-7,TRBV19,.,.,15,TGTGCCAGTAGGTCAGTAGACTCCGGAGCCTACGAGCAGTACTTC,CASRSVDSGAYEQYF
TRBJ1-2,TRBV9,.,.,13,TGTGCCAGCAGCGCCTCAGGGGACTATGGCTACACCTTC,CASSASGDYGYTF